One and the same sample provided the 18 T cell receptor beta chains below, sequenced in a study of OX40 agonist ivuxolimab in advanced cancers. Measured with immunoSEQ multiplex PCR; TCRdb has only the in-frame clones, and not every one. Found here are 30,000 to 40,000 clones, around 76% of them singletons; the top ten hold 20% to 25%. Specimen: CD4+ or CD8+ T cells sorted from blood, collected in a trial of the OX40 agonist ivuxolimab. The receptors here all came from an adult with an advanced solid tumor such as melanoma, head and neck, liver or kidney cancer.

The V call is TRBV4-1, the J call TRBJ1-3; TRBD1 is a possible D gene (5 bases). CDR1 is MGHRA and CDR2 is YSYEKL in the germline V gene. V was shortened by 3 bases and J by 4 bases, with 13 bases between the two germline ends. The CDR3 runs 15 residues. CDR3 protein: CASSQIAGLGNTIYF. In DNA form, the CDR3 reads TGCGCCAGCAGCCAGATTGCGGGGCTGGGAAACACCATATATTTT.

V gene TRBV28 combines with J gene TRBJ1-2, with a weak D call TRBD1 (5 bases). Germline values: CDR1 MDHEN, CDR2 SYDVKM. The V end was cut by 6 bases, the J end by 8 bases, with 16 bases between. This CDR3 has 13 residues. CDR3 bases: TGTGCCAGCAGGTCCACTCCGGGACGAGGCTACACCTTC. It specifies CASRSTPGRGYTF.

The chain has TRBV4-2 and TRBJ1-1; D is uncertain. The ends were cut back, 1 base at V and 8 bases at J, with 14 bases in the middle. The CDR3 is 14 residues long. Germline V gene lookup returns CDR1 LGHNA and CDR2 YNFKEQ. CDR3 protein: CASSQVFQYREAFF. DNA for the CDR3: TGTGCCAGCAGCCAAGTTTTTCAGTACAGAGAAGCTTTCTTT.

The chain joins TRBV28 to TRBJ2-7, with no clear D. Per the germline V gene, CDR1 is MDHEN and CDR2 is SYDVKM. This CDR3 has 13 residues. V lost 5 bases and J 3 bases, leaving 11 bases between the germline ends. CDR3 sequence (DNA): TGTGCCAGCAGTCCCTCTGGGGTCTACGAGCAGTACTTC. Protein product: CASSPSGVYEQYF. Variable domain in full (rest from reference TRBV28 and TRBJ2-7): DVKVTQSSRYLVKRTGEKVFLECVQDMDHENMFWYRQDPGLGLRLIYFSYDVKMKEKGDIPEGYSVSREKKERFSLILESASTNQTSMYLCASSPSGVYEQYFGPGTRLTVT.

The rearrangement uses TRBV7-6 and TRBJ1-1; D remains ambiguous. The CDR3 has 14 residues. In germline, CDR1 is SGHVS, CDR2 FNYEAQ. The V gene lost 1 base and the J gene lost 5 bases, with 11 bases spanning the gap. As DNA, the CDR3 is TGTGCCAGCAGCTTAGGCGCCCCCGGGACTGAAGCTTTCTTT. Encoded protein: CASSLGAPGTEAFF.

J is TRBJ2-5 and V is TRBV27, with 7 bases that match TRBD1. This CDR3 contains 14 residues. The junction had 2 bases not matched to a gene; V was cut back by 4 bases and J by 0 bases. Germline values: CDR1 MNHEY, CDR2 SMNVEV (reference sequence). CDR3 sequence: CASSSDRHQETQYF. The CDR3 region has the DNA TGTGCCAGCAGTTCGGACAGGCACCAAGAGACCCAGTACTTC.

The chain employs TRBV15 and TRBJ1-6; D call uncertain. This CDR3 has 14 amino acids. Germline lookup yields CDR1 LNHNV and CDR2 YYDKDF (reference sequence). V lost 0 bases and J 4 bases, leaving 4 bases between the germline ends. In nucleotides, the CDR3 is TGTGCCACCAGCAGAGACAGTTATAATTCACCCCTCCACTTT. Encoded protein: CATSRDSYNSPLHF.

The V and J genes are TRBV7-9 and TRBJ1-4; D uncertain. Germline CDR1 SEHNR, CDR2 FQNEAQ (reference sequence). Trimming left V 5 bases short and J 1 base short, with 5 bases between. The length of the CDR3 is 13 residues. The CDR3: CASSMGTNEKLFF. CDR3 nucleotide sequence: TGTGCCAGCAGCATGGGAACTAATGAAAAACTGTTTTTT.

The gene calls are TRBV11-3 and TRBJ2-7; D call uncertain. The V end was cut by 0 bases, the J end by 3 bases, with 6 bases between. The length of the CDR3 is 13 residues. In germline, CDR1 is SGHNT, CDR2 YENEEA. This CDR3 reads CASSLESGYEQYF. CDR3 nucleotides: TGTGCCAGCAGCTTAGAATCAGGCTACGAGCAGTACTTC.

The gene calls are TRBV19 and TRBJ1-1; D possibly corresponds to TRBD1 (6 bases). Trimming shortened V by 4 bases and J by 5 bases, and 23 bases separated the two germline ends. In germline, CDR1 is LNHDA, CDR2 SQIVND (reference sequence). This CDR3 is 17 amino acids long. Here the CDR3 DNA reads TGTGCCAGTAGTACCGGGGGCCGGAGGAGGGGTGGTACTGAAGCTTTCTTT. Translated: CASSTGGRRRGGTEAFF.

J is TRBJ2-7 and V is TRBV6-4, with D maybe TRBD1 (5 bases). The CDR3 runs 14 residues. Germline CDR1 MRHNA, CDR2 SNTAGT. The germline V and J ends were trimmed by 5 bases and 4 bases, with 15 bases remaining between them. The CDR3 coding sequence is TGTGCCAGCAGTTCCCAGGGAAAGAGGTACGAGCAGTACTTC. Protein sequence: CASSSQGKRYEQYF.

The chain is built from TRBV19 and TRBJ2-5; D unclear. The CDR3 has 15 residues. The V end was cut by 5 bases, the J end by 5 bases, with 18 bases between. Germline lookup yields CDR1 LNHDA and CDR2 SQIVND (reference sequence). CDR3 in DNA: TGTGCCAGTAGTCCGAGAGGAATAAATTTGGAGACCCAGTACTTC. This codes for CASSPRGINLETQYF.

This clone has only one observation. The chain carries TRBV30 and TRBJ1-4; D not resolved. In germline, CDR1 is GTSNPN, CDR2 SVGIG (reference sequence). V was pared by 0 bases and J by 8 bases, with 10 bases between. CDR3 length: 13 residues. The CDR3 coding sequence is TGTGCCTGGAGTGTACTCCAGATGGAAAAACTGTTTTTT. Amino acid sequence: CAWSVLQMEKLFF.

CDR3 amino acids: CASSLGGVETQYF. The CDR3 DNA sequence: TGTGCCAGCAGCTTGGGGGGAGTAGAGACCCAGTACTTC. J is TRBJ2-5 and V is TRBV7-9; perhaps TRBD2 as D (6 bases). The V end lost 3 bases, the J end lost 4 bases, and 9 bases lay between the germline ends. In germline, CDR1 is SEHNR, CDR2 FQNEAQ (reference sequence). CDR3 length equals 13 residues.

J is TRBJ2-2 and V is TRBV28, with TRBD1 identical over 10 bases. This CDR3 has 14 residues. Germline values: CDR1 MDHEN, CDR2 SYDVKM. V dropped 9 bases and J dropped 4; count of bases not matched to a gene: 5. CDR3 amino acids: CASCRDRGTGELFF. In DNA, the CDR3 is TGTGCCAGTTGCCGGGACAGGGGCACCGGGGAGCTGTTTTTT.

The rearrangement uses TRBV7-9 and TRBJ1-1; 12 bases fit TRBD1. Germline V gene sequence: CDR1 SEHNR, CDR2 FQNEAQ (reference sequence). The CDR3 is 16 amino acids. V trimming: 6 bases; J trimming: 1 base; junction bases outside the gene matches: 6. Written as DNA, the CDR3 is TGTGCCAGCAGGGCCGGGACAGGGGGCCGGAACACTGAAGCTTTCTTT. Its translation: CASRAGTGGRNTEAFF.

The chain couples TRBV28 to TRBJ1-2, with 7 nucleotides matching TRBD1. CDR1 and CDR2 from the germline V gene are MDHEN and SYDVKM. Trimming took 6 bases from V and 2 from J; bases not matched to a gene: 12. This CDR3 spans 16 amino acids. Here the CDR3 reads CASRSDGDSINYGYTF. The CDR3 DNA is TGTGCCAGCAGGTCGGACGGGGACAGTATAAACTATGGCTACACCTTC.

The chain links TRBV27 to TRBJ2-5; 12 positions match TRBD1. The J call is doubtful: the DNA matches TRBJ2-7 better. Germline CDR1 and CDR2: MNHEY and SMNVEV (reference sequence). This CDR3 contains 19 residues. The CDR3 DNA follows: TGTGCCAGCAGTCAAACCGGGACAGGGGGCCTACCGAGCTCCTACGAGCAGTACTTC. Encoded protein: CASSQTGTGGLPSSYEQYF.